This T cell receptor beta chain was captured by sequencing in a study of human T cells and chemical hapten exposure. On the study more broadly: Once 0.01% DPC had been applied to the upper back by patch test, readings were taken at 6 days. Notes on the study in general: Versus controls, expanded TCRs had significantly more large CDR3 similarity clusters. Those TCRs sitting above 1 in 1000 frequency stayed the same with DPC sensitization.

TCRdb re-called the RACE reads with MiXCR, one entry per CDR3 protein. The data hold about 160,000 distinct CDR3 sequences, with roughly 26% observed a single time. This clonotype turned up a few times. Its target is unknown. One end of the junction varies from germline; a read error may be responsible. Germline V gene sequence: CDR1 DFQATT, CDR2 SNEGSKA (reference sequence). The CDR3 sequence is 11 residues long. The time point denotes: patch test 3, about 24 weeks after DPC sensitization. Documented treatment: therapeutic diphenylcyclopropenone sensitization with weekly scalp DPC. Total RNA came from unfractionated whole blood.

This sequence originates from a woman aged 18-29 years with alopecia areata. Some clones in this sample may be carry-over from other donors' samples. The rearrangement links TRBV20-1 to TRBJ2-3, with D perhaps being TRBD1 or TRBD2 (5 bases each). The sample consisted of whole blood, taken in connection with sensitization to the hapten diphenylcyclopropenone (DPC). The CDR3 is CSLPSGTVIHF. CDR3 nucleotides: TGCAGTCTACCGTCCGGGACCGTGATCCATTTT.